This T cell receptor beta chain was observed in a study of T cells in Graves' hyperthyroidism and ophthalmopathy. Over 18 months, lack of ophthalmopathy progression marked Graves' hyperthyroidism as stable. Patients aged 18 to 65 with hyperthyroidism were newly diagnosed, with duration under 2 months. Turning to this clonotype: Antigen: not known.

General study points: Ophthalmopathy, which appeared later, was predicted by the model a median about 5.9 months before onset. Most thyroid clonotypes expanded above 0.001 appeared in blood too.

The CDR3 regions of TCR beta were amplified from RNA transcripts. A first-round RT-PCR of the TCR CDR3 used the HTBI primer set. TCRdb re-called the multiplex PCR reads with MiXCR, one entry per CDR3 protein. The table has approximately 870,000 distinct CDR3 sequences, approximately 40% seen once. The sequence came from a man aged 18 to 29 with Graves' hyperthyroidism. Sequencing was done on a sample of blood.

The CDR3 reads CASRFGQEAFF. CDR3 sequence (DNA): TGTGCCAGCAGGTTCGGACAGGAAGCTTTCTTT. The chain uses TRBV7-9 and TRBJ1-1; TRBD1 is a possible D gene (6 bases). The ends were cut back, 6 bases at V and 8 bases at J, with 10 bases in the middle. The CDR3 totals 11 residues. Per germline, CDR1 SEHNR and CDR2 FQNEAQ (reference sequence).